The clone carrying this T cell receptor beta chain was seen only a few times. What it binds is not known. The entry originates in a study of T-cell memory formation after mild COVID-19. TCRdb passed the 5' RACE reads through MiXCR, listing each CDR3 protein once. The sample yields 540,000 or so distinct CDR3 sequences, 20% seen once. Whole-study results and caveats: Contracting clones, day 15 to 85, had balanced CD4/CD8, and later expanders favored CD4+.

Sequenced input: PBMCs or a T cell subset sorted from them (not recorded which). The receptor was derived from an adult woman who had mild COVID-19 (a few samples of this study predate the infection). Cell type and time point are not known.

The CDR3 loop is CASSPPGRAQTQYF. Written as DNA, the CDR3 is TGTGCCAGCAGCCCCCCGGGGAGGGCCCAGACCCAGTACTTC. The V gene is TRBV5-5, the J gene TRBJ2-5; 7 nucleotides agree with TRBD2. In germline, CDR1 is SGHKS, CDR2 YYEKEE (reference sequence). V shed 4 bases and J 6 bases; nucleotides not matched to a gene: 9. The CDR3 sequence is 14 residues long. The full variable domain, with the rest looked up from reference TRBV5-5 and TRBJ2-5, is DAGVTQSPTHLIKTRGQQVTLRCSPISGHKSVSWYQQVLGQGPQFIFQYYEKEERGRGNFPDRFSARQFPNYSSELNVNALLLGDSALYLCASSPPGRAQTQYFGPGTRLLVL.